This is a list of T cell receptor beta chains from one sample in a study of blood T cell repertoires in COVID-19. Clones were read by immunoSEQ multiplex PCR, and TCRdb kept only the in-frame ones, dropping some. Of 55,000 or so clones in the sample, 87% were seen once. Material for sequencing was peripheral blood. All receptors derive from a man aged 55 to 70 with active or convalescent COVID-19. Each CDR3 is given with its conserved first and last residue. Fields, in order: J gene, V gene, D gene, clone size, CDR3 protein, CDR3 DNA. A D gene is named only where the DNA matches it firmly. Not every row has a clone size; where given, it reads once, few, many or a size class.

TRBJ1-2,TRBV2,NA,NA,CASTRDIVNGYTF,TGTGCCAGCACCAGGGACATTGTTAATGGCTACACCTTC
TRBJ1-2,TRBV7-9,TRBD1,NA,CASSYLDRGSYGYTF,TGTGCCAGCAGCTATCTCGACAGGGGCAGCTATGGCTACACCTTC
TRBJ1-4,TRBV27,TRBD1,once,CASTSYGTGAEKLFF,TGTGCCAGCACCTCATACGGGACAGGGGCTGAAAAACTGTTTTTT
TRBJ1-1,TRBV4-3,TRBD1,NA,CASSPAGQANTEAFF,TGCGCCAGCAGCCCGGCGGGACAGGCCAACACTGAAGCTTTCTTT
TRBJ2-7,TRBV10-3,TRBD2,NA,CAISGGLAGKAEQYF,TGTGCCATCAGTGGGGGACTAGCGGGGAAAGCCGAGCAGTACTTC
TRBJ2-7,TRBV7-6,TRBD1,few,CASSHGQVGIYEQYF,TGTGCCAGCAGCCACGGACAGGTTGGGATCTACGAGCAGTACTTC
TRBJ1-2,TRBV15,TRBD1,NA,CATSRDNRGQDYTF,TGTGCCACCAGCAGAGATAATAGAGGACAGGACTACACCTTC
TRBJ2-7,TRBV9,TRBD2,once,CASSLGLAGGPGYEQYF,TGTGCCAGCAGCCTCGGACTAGCGGGAGGGCCAGGGTACGAGCAGTACTTC
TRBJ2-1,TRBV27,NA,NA,CASSLASGMRANEQFF,TGTGCCAGCAGTTTAGCGTCCGGGATGAGGGCCAATGAGCAGTTCTTC
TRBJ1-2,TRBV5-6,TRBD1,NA,CASSRTSSGQNRGYTF,TGTGCCAGCAGCCGAACCTCCTCGGGACAGAATCGCGGCTACACCTTC
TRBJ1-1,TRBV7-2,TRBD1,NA,CASSSDRGKAFF,TGTGCCAGCAGCTCAGACAGGGGAAAAGCTTTCTTT
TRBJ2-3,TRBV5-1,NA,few,CASKVTGPSTDTQYF,TGCGCCAGCAAGGTAACAGGGCCTAGCACAGATACGCAGTATTTT
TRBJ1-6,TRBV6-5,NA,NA,CASTGSSSPLHF,TGTGCCAGCACCGGGTCGAGTTCACCCCTCCACTTT
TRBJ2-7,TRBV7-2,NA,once,CASSLRSRAYEQYF,TGTGCCAGCAGCTTACGGTCTCGGGCCTACGAGCAGTACTTC
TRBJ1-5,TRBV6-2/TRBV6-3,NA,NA,CASSPGTLSNQPQHF,TGTGCCAGCAGCCCCGGGACATTGTCCAATCAGCCCCAGCATTTT
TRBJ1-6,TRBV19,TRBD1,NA,CASSIRDRDSPLHF,TGTGCCAGTAGTATCAGGGACAGAGATTCACCCCTCCACTTT
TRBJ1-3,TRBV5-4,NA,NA,CASSLDFDSSGNTIYF,TGTGCCAGCAGCTTGGATTTCGACAGCTCTGGAAACACCATATATTTT
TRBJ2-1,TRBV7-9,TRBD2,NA,CASSLGGLAGSSYNEQFF,TGTGCCAGCAGCTTAGGGGGACTAGCGGGGAGCTCCTACAATGAGCAGTTCTTC
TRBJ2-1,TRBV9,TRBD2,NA,CASSVGGSGSGFEQFF,TGTGCCAGCAGCGTAGGTGGGAGCGGGAGTGGGTTTGAGCAGTTCTTC
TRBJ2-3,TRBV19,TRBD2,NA,CASSGTSGGVGGDTQYF,TGTGCCAGTAGCGGGACTAGCGGGGGGGTTGGGGGAGATACGCAGTATTTT
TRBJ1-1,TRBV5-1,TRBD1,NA,CASGQGGGTEAFF,TGCGCCAGCGGACAGGGGGGTGGGACTGAAGCTTTCTTT